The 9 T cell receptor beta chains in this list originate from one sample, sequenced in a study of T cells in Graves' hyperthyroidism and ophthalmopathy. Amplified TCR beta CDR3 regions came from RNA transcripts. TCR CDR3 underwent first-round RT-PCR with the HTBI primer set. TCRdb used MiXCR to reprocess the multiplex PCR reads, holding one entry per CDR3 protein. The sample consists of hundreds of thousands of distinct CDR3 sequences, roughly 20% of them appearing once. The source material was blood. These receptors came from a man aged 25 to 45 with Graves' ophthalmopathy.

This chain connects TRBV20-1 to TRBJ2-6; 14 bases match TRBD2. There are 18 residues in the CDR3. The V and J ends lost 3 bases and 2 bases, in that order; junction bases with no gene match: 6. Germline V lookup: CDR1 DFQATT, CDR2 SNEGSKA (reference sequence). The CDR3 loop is CSASPTGLAGAGANVLTF. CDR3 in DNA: TGCAGTGCTAGTCCCACGGGACTAGCGGGAGCTGGGGCCAACGTCCTGACTTTC.

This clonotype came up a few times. CDR3 nucleotide sequence: TGTGCCAGTAGTATCCCGGGACCCTCTAACTATGGCTACACCTTC. It is translated as CASSIPGPSNYGYTF. The chain joins TRBV19 to TRBJ1-2; possibly TRBD1 for D (5 bases). CDR1 LNHDA and CDR2 SQIVND come from the germline V gene (reference sequence). This CDR3 spans 15 amino acids. V dropped 3 bases and J dropped 0 bases, with 11 bases sitting between them.

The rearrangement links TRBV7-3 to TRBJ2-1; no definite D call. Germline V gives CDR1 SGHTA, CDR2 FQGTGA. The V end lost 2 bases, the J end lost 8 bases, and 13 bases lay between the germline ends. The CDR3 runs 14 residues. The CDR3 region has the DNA TGTGCCAGCAGCTTATACCTAGGCAATCATGAGCAGTTCTTC. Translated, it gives CASSLYLGNHEQFF. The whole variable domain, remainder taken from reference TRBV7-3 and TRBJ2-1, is GAGVSQTPSNKVTEKGKYVELRCDPISGHTALYWYRQSLGQGPEFLIYFQGTGAADDSGLPNDRFFAVRPEGSVSTLKIQRTERGDSAVYLCASSLYLGNHEQFFGPGTRLTVL.

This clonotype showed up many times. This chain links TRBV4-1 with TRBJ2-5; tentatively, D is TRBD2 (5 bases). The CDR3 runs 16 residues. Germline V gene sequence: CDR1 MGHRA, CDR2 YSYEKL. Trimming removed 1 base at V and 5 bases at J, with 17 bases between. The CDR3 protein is CASSQGIVTGSETQYF. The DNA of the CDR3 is TGCGCCAGCAGCCAAGGGATCGTTACGGGATCGGAGACCCAGTACTTC.

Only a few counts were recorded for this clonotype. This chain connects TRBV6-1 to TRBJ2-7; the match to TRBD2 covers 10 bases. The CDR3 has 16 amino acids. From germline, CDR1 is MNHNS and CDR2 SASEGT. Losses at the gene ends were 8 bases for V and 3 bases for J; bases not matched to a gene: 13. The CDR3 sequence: CASPSVNSGRIYEQYF. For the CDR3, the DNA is TGTGCCAGCCCCTCGGTCAATAGCGGGAGGATCTACGAGCAGTACTTC.

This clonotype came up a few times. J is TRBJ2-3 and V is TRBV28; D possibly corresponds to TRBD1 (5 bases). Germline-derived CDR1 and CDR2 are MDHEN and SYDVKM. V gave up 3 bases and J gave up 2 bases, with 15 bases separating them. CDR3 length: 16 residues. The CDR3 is CASSLNRWGTTDTQYF. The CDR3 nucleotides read TGTGCCAGCAGTTTGAACAGGTGGGGAACCACAGATACGCAGTATTTT.

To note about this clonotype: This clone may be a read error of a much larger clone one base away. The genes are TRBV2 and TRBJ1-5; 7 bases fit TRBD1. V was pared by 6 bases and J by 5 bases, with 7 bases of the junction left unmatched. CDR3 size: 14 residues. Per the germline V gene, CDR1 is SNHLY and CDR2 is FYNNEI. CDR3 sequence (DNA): TGTGCCAGCAGCGCCAAGCAGGGGGATCAGCCCCAGCATTTT. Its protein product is CASSAKQGDQPQHF.

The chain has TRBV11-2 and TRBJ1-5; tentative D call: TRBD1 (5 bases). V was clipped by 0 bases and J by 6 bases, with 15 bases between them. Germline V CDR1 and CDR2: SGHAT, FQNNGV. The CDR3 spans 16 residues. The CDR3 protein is CASSLEPRVTLQPQHF. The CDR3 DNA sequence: TGTGCCAGCAGCTTAGAGCCCAGGGTTACTCTTCAGCCCCAGCATTTT.

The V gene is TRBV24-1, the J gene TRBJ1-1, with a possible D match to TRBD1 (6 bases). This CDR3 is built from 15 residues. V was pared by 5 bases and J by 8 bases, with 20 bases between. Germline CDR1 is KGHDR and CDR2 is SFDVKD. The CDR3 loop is CATSVVSTGREEAFF. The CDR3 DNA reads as TGTGCCACCAGTGTCGTCAGTACAGGGCGCGAGGAAGCTTTCTTT.